This T cell receptor (beta chain) was recorded in a study of blood T cell repertoires in COVID-19. Study-level background: T cells, B-cell-depleted T cells, or PBMCs provided the cDNA or gDNA that served as material.

Original processing methods: How many nucleated cells were present was estimated from reference gene primer amplification. Sequenced by immunoSEQ multiplex PCR; TCRdb stores in-frame clones only, minus some. The DNA gave D and trimming, while V, J and clone size come from that table. In the table there are 150,000 to 200,000 clones, roughly 90% of which are singletons. Germline CDR1 is LNHDA and CDR2 is SQIVND (reference sequence). The V segment lost 1 base and the J segment 6 bases; nucleotides outside the gene matches: 3. This CDR3 region has 15 residues. Cohort assignment relied on participant-reported clinical history. Cohort 3 recovered donors had two negative PCRs, clearance, or symptom resolution.

This receptor was identified in a woman in her forties or fifties who had recovered from COVID-19. This chain joins TRBV19 and TRBJ2-7, with 13 bases lining up with TRBD2. Sequences were obtained from PBMCs or T cells enriched from blood (not recorded which). CDR3 sequence (DNA): TGTGCCAGTAGTATAGGGGGACTAGCGGGGACCGAGCAGTACTTC. Translated, it gives CASSIGGLAGTEQYF.